This TCR beta chain was observed in a study of patients and donors after allogeneic stem cell transplantation. This clonotype was observed a handful of times. TCRdb re-derived calls from the RT-PCR reads in MiXCR, one entry per CDR3 protein. The table shows some 92,000 distinct CDR3 sequences, with about 48% occurring only once. The junction had 6 bases not matched to a gene; V was cut back by 2 bases and J by 2 bases. The germline CDR1 and CDR2 sequences are DFQATT and SNEGSKA (reference sequence). CDR3 length: 14 amino acids. The chain couples TRBV20-1 to TRBJ2-7; 7 bases align to TRBD2. This receptor was obtained from a human donor who was either an allogeneic HSCT recipient or a stem cell or donor lymphocyte infusion donor (not recorded which). It is not recorded whose cells these are; they may come from a transplant donor. The specimen sequenced was blood, either unsorted or a sorted T cell fraction (not recorded which). As DNA, the CDR3 is TGCAGTGCTAGACGTCTAGCGGCTACCTACGAGCAGTACTTC. Protein product: CSARRLAATYEQYF.